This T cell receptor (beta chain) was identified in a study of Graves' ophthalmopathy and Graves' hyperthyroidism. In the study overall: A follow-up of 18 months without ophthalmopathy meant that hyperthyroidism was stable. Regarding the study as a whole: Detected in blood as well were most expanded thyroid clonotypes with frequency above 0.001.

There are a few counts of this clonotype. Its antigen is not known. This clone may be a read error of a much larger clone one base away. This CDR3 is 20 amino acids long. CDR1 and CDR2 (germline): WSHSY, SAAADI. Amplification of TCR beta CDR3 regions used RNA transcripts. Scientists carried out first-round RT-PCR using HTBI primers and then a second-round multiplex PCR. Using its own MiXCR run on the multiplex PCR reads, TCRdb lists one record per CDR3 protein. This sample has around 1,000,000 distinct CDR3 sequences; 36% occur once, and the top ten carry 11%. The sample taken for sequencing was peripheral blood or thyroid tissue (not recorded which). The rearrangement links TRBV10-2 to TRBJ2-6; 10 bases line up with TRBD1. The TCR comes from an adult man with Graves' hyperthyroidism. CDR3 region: CVSSDSLGDRGHSGANVLTF. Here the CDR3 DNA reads TGCGTCAGCAGTGACTCCTTGGGGGACAGGGGTCACTCTGGGGCCAACGTCCTGACTTTC.